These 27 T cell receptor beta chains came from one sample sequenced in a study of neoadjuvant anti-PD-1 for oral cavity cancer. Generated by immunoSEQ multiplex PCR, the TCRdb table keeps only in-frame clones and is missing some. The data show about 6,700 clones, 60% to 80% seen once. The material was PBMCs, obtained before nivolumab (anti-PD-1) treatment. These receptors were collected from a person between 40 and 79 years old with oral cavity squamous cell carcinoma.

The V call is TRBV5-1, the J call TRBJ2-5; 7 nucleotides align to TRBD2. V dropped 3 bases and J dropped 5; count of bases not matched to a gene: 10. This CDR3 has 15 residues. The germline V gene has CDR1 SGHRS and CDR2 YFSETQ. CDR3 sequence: CASSYQGGRGETQYF. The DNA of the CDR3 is TGCGCCAGCAGCTATCAGGGCGGGAGAGGGGAGACCCAGTACTTC. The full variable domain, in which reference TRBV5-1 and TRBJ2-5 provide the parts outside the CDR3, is KAGVTQTPRYLIKTRGQQVTLSCSPISGHRSVSWYQQTPGQGLQFLFEYFSETQRNKGNFPGRFSGRQFSNSRSEMNVSTLELGDSALYLCASSYQGGRGETQYFGPGTRLLVL.

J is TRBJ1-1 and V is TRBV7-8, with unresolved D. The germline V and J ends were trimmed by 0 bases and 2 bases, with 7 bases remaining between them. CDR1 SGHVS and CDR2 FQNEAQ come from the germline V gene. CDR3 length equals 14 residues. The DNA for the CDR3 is TGTGCCAGCAGCTTAGCCGGGTTCAACACTGAAGCTTTCTTT. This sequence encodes CASSLAGFNTEAFF.

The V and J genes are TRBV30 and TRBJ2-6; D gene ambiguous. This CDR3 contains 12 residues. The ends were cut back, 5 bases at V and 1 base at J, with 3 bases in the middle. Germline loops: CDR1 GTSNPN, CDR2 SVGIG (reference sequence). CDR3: CAWYSGANVLTF. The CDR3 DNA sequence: TGTGCCTGGTATTCTGGGGCCAACGTCCTGACTTTC.

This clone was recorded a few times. The CDR3 loop is CASSLLRNQPQHF. Here the CDR3 DNA reads TGTGCCAGCAGCTTACTACGCAATCAGCCCCAGCATTTT. The chain uses TRBV7-8 and TRBJ1-5; D call uncertain. The CDR3 spans 13 residues. Germline CDR1 reads SGHVS; CDR2 reads FQNEAQ. Trimming stripped 2 bases from V and 2 bases from J, with 4 bases between.

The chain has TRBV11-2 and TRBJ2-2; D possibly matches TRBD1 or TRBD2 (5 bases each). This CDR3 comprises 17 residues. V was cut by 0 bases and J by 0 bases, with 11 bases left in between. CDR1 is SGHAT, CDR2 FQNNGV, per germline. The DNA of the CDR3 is TGTGCCAGCAGCTTAGAACGGGACCGGGCGAACACCGGGGAGCTGTTTTTT. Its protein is CASSLERDRANTGELFF. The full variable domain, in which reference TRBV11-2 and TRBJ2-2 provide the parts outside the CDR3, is EAGVAQSPRYKIIEKRQSVAFWCNPISGHATLYWYQQILGQGPKLLIQFQNNGVVDDSQLPKDRFSAERLKGVDSTLKIQPAKLEDSAVYLCASSLERDRANTGELFFGEGSRLTVL.

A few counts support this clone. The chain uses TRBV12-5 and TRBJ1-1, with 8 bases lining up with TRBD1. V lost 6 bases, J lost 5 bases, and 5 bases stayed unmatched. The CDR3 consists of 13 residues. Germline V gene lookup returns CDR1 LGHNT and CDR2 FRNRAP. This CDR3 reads CASGGTGGTEAFF. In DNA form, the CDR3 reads TGTGCTAGTGGGGGAACAGGGGGAACTGAAGCTTTCTTT.

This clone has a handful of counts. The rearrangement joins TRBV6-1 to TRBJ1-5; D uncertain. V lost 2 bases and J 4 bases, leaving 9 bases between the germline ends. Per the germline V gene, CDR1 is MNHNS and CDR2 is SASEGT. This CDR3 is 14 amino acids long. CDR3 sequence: CASSENPNNQPQHF. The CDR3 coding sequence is TGTGCCAGCAGTGAAAATCCGAATAATCAGCCCCAGCATTTT.

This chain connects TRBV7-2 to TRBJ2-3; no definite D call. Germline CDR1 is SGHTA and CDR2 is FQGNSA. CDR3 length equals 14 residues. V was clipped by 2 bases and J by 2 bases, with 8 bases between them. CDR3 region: CASSLSSATDTQYF. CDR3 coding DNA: TGTGCCAGCAGCTTAAGCAGCGCCACAGATACGCAGTATTTT.

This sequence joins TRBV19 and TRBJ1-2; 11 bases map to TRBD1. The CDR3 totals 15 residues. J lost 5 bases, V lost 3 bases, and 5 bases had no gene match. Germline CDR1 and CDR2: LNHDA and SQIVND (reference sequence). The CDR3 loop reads CASSMTGTGGYGYTF. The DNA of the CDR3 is TGTGCCAGTAGTATGACCGGGACAGGGGGATATGGCTACACCTTC.

This CDR3 reads CASSQRQGSTYEQYF. The CDR3 coding sequence is TGTGCCAGCAGCCAAAGACAGGGCTCCACCTACGAGCAGTACTTC. The V call is TRBV4-2, the J call TRBJ2-7, with 7 bases lining up with TRBD1. This CDR3 comprises 15 residues. J lost 2 bases, V lost 2 bases, and 6 bases had no gene match. Germline V CDR1 and CDR2: LGHNA, YNFKEQ.

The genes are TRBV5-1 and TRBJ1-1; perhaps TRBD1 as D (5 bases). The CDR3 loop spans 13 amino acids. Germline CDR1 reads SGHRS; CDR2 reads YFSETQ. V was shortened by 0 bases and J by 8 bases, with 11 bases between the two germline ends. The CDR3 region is CASSLVQGEEAFF. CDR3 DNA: TGCGCCAGCAGCTTGGTGCAGGGCGAAGAAGCTTTCTTT.

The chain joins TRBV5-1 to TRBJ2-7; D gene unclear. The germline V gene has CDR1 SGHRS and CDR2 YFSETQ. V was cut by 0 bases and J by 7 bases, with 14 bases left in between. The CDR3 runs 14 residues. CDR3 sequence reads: CASSLEVGHEEQYF. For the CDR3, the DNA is TGCGCCAGCAGCTTGGAGGTGGGTCATGAAGAGCAGTACTTC.

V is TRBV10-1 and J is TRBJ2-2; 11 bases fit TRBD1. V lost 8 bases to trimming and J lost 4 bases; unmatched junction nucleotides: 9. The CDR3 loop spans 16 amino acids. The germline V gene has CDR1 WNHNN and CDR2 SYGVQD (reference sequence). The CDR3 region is CASPITGTGGTGELFF. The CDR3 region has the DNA TGCGCCAGCCCTATCACCGGGACAGGGGGCACCGGGGAGCTGTTTTTT.

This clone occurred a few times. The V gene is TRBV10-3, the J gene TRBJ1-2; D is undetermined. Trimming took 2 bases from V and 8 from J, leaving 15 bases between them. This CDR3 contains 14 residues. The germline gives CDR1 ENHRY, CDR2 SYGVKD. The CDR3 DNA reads TGTGCCATCAGTGAGGACACGGGTTACGGGGGCTACACCTTC. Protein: CAISEDTGYGGYTF.

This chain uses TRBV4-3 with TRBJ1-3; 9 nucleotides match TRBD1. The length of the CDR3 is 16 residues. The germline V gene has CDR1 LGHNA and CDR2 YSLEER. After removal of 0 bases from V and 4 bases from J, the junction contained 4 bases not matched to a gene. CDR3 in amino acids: CASSQEDRGGGNTIYF. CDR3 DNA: TGCGCCAGCAGCCAAGAGGACAGGGGAGGAGGAAACACCATATATTTT.

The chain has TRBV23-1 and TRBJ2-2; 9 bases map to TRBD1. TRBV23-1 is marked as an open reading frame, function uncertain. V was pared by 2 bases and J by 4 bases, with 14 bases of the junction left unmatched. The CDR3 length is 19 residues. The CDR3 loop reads CASSQTGQGKSGVTGELFF. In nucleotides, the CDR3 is TGCGCCAGCAGTCAAACAGGACAGGGGAAAAGTGGGGTCACCGGGGAGCTGTTTTTT.

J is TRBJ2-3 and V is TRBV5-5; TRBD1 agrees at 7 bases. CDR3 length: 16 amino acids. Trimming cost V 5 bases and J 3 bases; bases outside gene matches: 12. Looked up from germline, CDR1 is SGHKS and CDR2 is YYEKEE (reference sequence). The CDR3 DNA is TGTGCCAGCAGAAAGTCAGGGGGAAGGGGGACAGATACGCAGTATTTT. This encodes CASRKSGGRGTDTQYF.

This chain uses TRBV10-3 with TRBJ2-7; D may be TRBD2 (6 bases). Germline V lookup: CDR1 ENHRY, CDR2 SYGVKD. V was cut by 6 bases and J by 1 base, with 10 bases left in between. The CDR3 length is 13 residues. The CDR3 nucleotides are TGTGCCATCAGGGTCCGGGAGTCCTACGAGCAGTACTTC. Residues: CAIRVRESYEQYF.

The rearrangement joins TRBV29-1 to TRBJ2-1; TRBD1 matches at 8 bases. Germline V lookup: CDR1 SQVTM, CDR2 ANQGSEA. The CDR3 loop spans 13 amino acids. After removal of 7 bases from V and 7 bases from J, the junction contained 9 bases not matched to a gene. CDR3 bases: TGCAGCGCTATCGGACAGGGTGGGAATGAGCAGTTCTTC. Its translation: CSAIGQGGNEQFF.

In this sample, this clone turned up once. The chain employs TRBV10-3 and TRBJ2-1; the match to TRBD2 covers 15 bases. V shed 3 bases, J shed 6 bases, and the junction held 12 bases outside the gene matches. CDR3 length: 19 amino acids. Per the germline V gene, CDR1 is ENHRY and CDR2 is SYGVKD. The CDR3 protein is CAISDRTSGGVLAINEQFF. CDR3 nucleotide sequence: TGTGCCATCAGTGATCGGACTAGCGGGGGGGTCTTGGCGATCAATGAGCAGTTCTTC.

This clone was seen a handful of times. CDR3 in DNA: TGTGCCAGCAGCCCACAGGGGAGGATCGATGGCTACACCTTC. Residues: CASSPQGRIDGYTF. V and J are TRBV7-9 and TRBJ1-2; 7 bases map to TRBD1. Germline V lookup: CDR1 SEHNR, CDR2 FQNEAQ (reference sequence). J gave up 6 bases and V 5 bases, and 9 bases lay outside the gene matches. CDR3 length equals 14 residues.

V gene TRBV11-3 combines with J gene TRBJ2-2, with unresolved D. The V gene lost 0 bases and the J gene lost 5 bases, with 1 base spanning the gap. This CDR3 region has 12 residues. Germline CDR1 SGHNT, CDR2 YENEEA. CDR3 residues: CASSLETGELFF. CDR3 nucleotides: TGTGCCAGCAGCTTAGAAACCGGGGAGCTGTTTTTT.

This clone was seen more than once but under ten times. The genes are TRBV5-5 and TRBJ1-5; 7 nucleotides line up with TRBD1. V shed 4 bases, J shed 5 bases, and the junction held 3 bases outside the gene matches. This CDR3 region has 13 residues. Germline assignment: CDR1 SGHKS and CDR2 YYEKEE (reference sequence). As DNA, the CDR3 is TGTGCCAGCAGCCCAACAGGGGATCAGCCCCAGCATTTT. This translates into CASSPTGDQPQHF.

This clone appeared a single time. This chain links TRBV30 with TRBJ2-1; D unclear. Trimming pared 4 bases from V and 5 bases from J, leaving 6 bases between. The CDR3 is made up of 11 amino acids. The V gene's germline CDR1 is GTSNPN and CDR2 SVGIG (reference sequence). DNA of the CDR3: TGTGCCTGGAAAAAAAACAATGAGCAGTTCTTC. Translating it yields CAWKKNNEQFF.

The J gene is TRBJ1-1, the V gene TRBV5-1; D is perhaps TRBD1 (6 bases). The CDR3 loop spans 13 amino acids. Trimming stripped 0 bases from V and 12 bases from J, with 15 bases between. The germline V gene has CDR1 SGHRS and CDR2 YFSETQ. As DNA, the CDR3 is TGCGCCAGCAGCTTGGAGACAGGAGGCGAAACTTTCTTT. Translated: CASSLETGGETFF.

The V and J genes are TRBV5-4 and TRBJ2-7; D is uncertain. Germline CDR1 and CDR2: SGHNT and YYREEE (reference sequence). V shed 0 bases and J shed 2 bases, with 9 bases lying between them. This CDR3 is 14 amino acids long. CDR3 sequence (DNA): TGTGCCAGCAGCTTGGGGCGGTCTGCCTACGAGCAGTACTTC. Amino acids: CASSLGRSAYEQYF.

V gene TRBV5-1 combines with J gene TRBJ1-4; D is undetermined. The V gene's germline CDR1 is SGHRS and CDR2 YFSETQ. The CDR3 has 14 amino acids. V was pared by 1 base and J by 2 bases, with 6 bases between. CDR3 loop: CASSLRRTNEKLFF. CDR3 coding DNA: TGCGCCAGCAGCTTGAGAAGGACTAATGAAAAACTGTTTTTT.